A single sample is the source of the 9 T cell receptor beta chains below, sequenced in a study of blood T cell repertoires in COVID-19. Some clones are missing from TCRdb's copy, which holds only in-frame ones; the method was immunoSEQ multiplex PCR. The data hold over 250,000 clones, with 85% to 90% observed a single time. The specimen sequenced was PBMCs or T cells enriched from blood (not recorded which). These receptors came from a woman aged 60-75 years in a cohort exposed to, infected with or recovered from COVID-19 (not recorded which).

The V call is TRBV5-1, the J call TRBJ2-6; TRBD1 aligns across 10 bases. The J segment lost 1 base and the V segment lost 2 bases, leaving 6 bases of the junction unmatched. CDR3 length: 18 amino acids. Germline lookup yields CDR1 SGHRS and CDR2 YFSETQ. The CDR3 coding sequence is TGCGCCAGCAGCTTTCTCGGGACAGGGGTATCTGGGGCCAACGTCCTGACTTTC. Amino acid sequence: CASSFLGTGVSGANVLTF. The full variable domain, rest sourced from reference TRBV5-1 and TRBJ2-6, is KAGVTQTPRYLIKTRGQQVTLSCSPISGHRSVSWYQQTPGQGLQFLFEYFSETQRNKGNFPGRFSGRQFSNSRSEMNVSTLELGDSALYLCASSFLGTGVSGANVLTFGAGSRLTVL.

This chain connects TRBV19 to TRBJ2-1; 10 bases fit TRBD1. This CDR3 contains 16 residues. J gave up 3 bases and V 1 base, and 3 bases lay outside the gene matches. Germline V gene data show CDR1 as LNHDA and CDR2 as SQIVND (reference sequence). CDR3 in amino acids: CASSIGTGGIYNEQFF. The CDR3 nucleotides are TGTGCCAGTAGTATAGGGACAGGGGGTATCTACAATGAGCAGTTCTTC.

The chain links TRBV27 to TRBJ1-6; D may be TRBD1 (6 bases). Germline values: CDR1 MNHEY, CDR2 SMNVEV (reference sequence). The V gene lost 5 bases and the J gene lost 9 bases, with 11 bases spanning the gap. The length of the CDR3 is 13 residues. The CDR3 loop reads CASSRDKVSPLHF. CDR3 coding DNA: TGTGCCAGCAGTAGGGACAAAGTTTCACCCCTCCACTTT.

The chain combines TRBV28 with TRBJ1-4; 9 bases align to TRBD1. This CDR3 contains 15 residues. V gave up 3 bases and J gave up 4 bases; unmatched junction bases: 3. Germline V CDR1 and CDR2: MDHEN, SYDVKM. CDR3 sequence: CASSFGQGNNEKLFF. The CDR3 nucleotides are TGTGCCAGCAGTTTCGGACAGGGGAATAATGAAAAACTGTTTTTT. Full variable domain (missing parts from reference TRBV28 and TRBJ1-4): DVKVTQSSRYLVKRTGEKVFLECVQDMDHENMFWYRQDPGLGLRLIYFSYDVKMKEKGDIPEGYSVSREKKERFSLILESASTNQTSMYLCASSFGQGNNEKLFFGSGTQLSVL.

V and J are TRBV29-1 and TRBJ2-2, with 7 bases lining up with TRBD1. Germline values: CDR1 SQVTM, CDR2 ANQGSEA. The CDR3 is 14 amino acids. V lost 5 bases to trimming and J lost 3 bases; unmatched junction nucleotides: 6. The CDR3 is CSVSNTGDTGELFF. The CDR3, as DNA: TGCAGCGTTTCTAATACAGGGGACACCGGGGAGCTGTTTTTT.

This clone was recorded only once. This chain connects TRBV3-1 (or the pseudogene TRBV3-2) to TRBJ2-5, with 7 bases that match TRBD2. The CDR3 runs 13 residues. Germline CDR1 and CDR2: LGHDT and YNNKEL (reference sequence). After removal of 5 bases from V and 2 bases from J, the junction contained 2 bases not matched to a gene. CDR3 nucleotide sequence: TGTGCCAGCAGCGGGAGGGGACAAGAGACCCAGTACTTC. It encodes CASSGRGQETQYF.

The chain joins TRBV6-5 to TRBJ2-5, with 7 bases lining up with TRBD2. Looked up from germline, CDR1 is MNHEY and CDR2 is SVGAGI. Losses at the gene ends were 1 base for V and 9 bases for J; bases not matched to a gene: 8. This CDR3 is built from 14 residues. Written as DNA, the CDR3 is TGTGCCAGCAGTTACTTGGGGGGGGGAGCGGCCCAGTACTTC. Its translation is CASSYLGGGAAQYF.

The chain is built from TRBV30 and TRBJ2-3, with D possibly being TRBD2 (6 bases). The germline V gene has CDR1 GTSNPN and CDR2 SVGIG (reference sequence). Trimming took off 0 bases at V and 3 bases at J, with 19 bases between the two ends. The CDR3 is made up of 17 amino acids. CDR3 protein: CAWSVDQLGGRTDTQYF. The DNA for the CDR3 is TGTGCCTGGAGTGTGGATCAATTGGGGGGTAGGACAGATACGCAGTATTTT.

The V and J genes are TRBV7-2 and TRBJ1-1, with D possibly being TRBD1 (6 bases). Trimming cost V 1 base and J 3 bases, with 6 bases left between them. CDR3 length: 13 residues. Per the germline V gene, CDR1 is SGHTA and CDR2 is FQGNSA. The CDR3 loop reads CASSLEGDTEAFF. The CDR3 nucleotides read TGTGCCAGCAGCTTAGAGGGGGACACTGAAGCTTTCTTT.